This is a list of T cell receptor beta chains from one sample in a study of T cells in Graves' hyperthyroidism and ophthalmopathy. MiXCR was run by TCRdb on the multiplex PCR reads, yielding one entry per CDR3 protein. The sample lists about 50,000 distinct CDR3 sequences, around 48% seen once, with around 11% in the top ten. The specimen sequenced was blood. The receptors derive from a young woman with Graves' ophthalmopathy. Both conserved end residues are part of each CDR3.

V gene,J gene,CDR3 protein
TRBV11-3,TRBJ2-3,CASSLGSGSTDTQYF
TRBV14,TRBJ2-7,CASSQVRASAYEQYF
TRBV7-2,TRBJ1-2,CASSSQGGGYTF
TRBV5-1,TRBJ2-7,CASSGAGGVYEQYF
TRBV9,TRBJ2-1,CASSYTSGETYNEQFF
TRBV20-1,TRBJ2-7,CSARSLQGYYEQYF
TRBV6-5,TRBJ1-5,CASSPVYSNQPQHF
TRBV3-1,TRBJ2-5,CASSPAFQETQYF
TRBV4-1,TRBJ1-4,CASSQTRQNEKLIF
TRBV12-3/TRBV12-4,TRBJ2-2,CASSWPGNVELFF
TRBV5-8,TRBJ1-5,CASSFRQVVSNQPQHF
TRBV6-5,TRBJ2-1,CASSPSGQGEYNEQFF
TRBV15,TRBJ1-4,CATSSQESWAREKLFF
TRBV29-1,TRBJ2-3,CSVEVQYNEQYF
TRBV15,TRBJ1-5,CATSRDPQGNQPQHF
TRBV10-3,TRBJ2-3,CATQLDPPTDTQYF
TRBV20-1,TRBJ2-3,CSARGATDTQYF
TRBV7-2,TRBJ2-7,CTSSLEVYNEQYF
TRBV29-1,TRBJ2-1,CSVSRWEGNEQFF
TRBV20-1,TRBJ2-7,CSARDQGWGTGRSYEQYF
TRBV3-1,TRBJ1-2,CASSQRGSQDLYGYTF
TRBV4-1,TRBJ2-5,CASSQYRDFEGQYF
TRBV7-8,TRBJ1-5,CASSLARGGSQPQHF
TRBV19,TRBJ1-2,CASSRTALFTF
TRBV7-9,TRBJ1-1,CASITLGNTEAFF
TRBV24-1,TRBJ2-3,CATSENGARKQYF
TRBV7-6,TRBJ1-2,CASSLVGDRNYGYTF
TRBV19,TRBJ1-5,CASSIRAGDQPQHF
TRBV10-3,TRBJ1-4,CAISEAQGGGEKLFF
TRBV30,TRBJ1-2,CAWAAPGNYGYTF
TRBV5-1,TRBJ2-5,CASSFGLAGVETQYF
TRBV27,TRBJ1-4,CASSLRGYLFGTATNEKLFF
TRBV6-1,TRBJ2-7,CASIRISWGGVYKQYF
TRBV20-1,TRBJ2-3,CSARGGTYNEQYF
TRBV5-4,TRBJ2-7,CAGSLGGTGGEQYF
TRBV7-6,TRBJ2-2,CASSNGLATNTGELFF
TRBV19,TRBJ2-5,CASSIGSGRETQYF
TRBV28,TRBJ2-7,CASSKSQRASYEQYF
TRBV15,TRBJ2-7,CATSPVARIGEQYF
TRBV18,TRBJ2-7,CASSPLGAATYEQYF
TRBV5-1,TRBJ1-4,CASSLGQGSEKLFF
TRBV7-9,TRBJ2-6,CASSFDWASGKSGANVLTF
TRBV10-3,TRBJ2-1,CAISYLAGDIDEQFF
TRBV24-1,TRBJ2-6,CATSDSRSGANVLTF
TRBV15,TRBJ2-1,CATSGDREYNEQFF
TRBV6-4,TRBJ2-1,CASSDTAIHEQFF